Listed below are T cell receptor beta chains from one sample, sequenced in a study of radiotherapy plus CTLA-4 blockade in lung cancer. Assay: immunoSEQ multiplex PCR; the TCRdb copy retains only in-frame clones and omits some. The sample lists 30,000 to 40,000 clones, 70% occurring once. The specimen was peripheral blood, collected from a patient treated with radiotherapy plus ipilimumab. The receptors shown here come from a human donor with non-small cell lung cancer who had stable disease on radiotherapy plus ipilimumab. Each CDR3 is given with its conserved first and last residue. The order of the fields is clone size, J gene, D gene, V gene, CDR3 protein, CDR3 DNA. A D gene is named only where the DNA matches it firmly. Size tells how often a clone was seen (once, few, many) or the class of an expanded clone, and some rows leave it out.

clone_size: .; j_call: TRBJ1-2; d_call: TRBD1; v_call: TRBV27; cdr3_aa: CASSLPPPGTGVDGYTF; cdr3_nt: TGTGCCAGCAGTTTACCCCCCCCCGGGACAGGGGTAGATGGCTACACCTTC
clone_size: .; j_call: TRBJ2-2; d_call: .; v_call: TRBV14; cdr3_aa: CASSQVLANTGELFF; cdr3_nt: TGTGCCAGCAGCCAAGTTCTAGCGAACACCGGGGAGCTGTTTTTT
clone_size: .; j_call: TRBJ2-7; d_call: TRBD2; v_call: TRBV4-1; cdr3_aa: CASSQVGGGGSYEQYF; cdr3_nt: TGCGCCAGCAGCCAAGTCGGGGGGGGCGGCTCCTACGAGCAGTACTTC
clone_size: few; j_call: TRBJ1-1; d_call: .; v_call: TRBV6-1; cdr3_aa: CASEGVPSGTEAFF; cdr3_nt: TGTGCCAGCGAGGGGGTCCCATCGGGAACTGAAGCTTTCTTT
clone_size: .; j_call: TRBJ2-3; d_call: .; v_call: TRBV28; cdr3_aa: CASSLLTGPQDF; cdr3_nt: TGTGCCAGCAGTTTATTGACAGGCCCCCAGGATTTT
clone_size: .; j_call: TRBJ1-3; d_call: .; v_call: TRBV19; cdr3_aa: CASQYSASSGNTIYF; cdr3_nt: TGTGCCAGCCAATACTCCGCGAGCTCTGGAAACACCATATATTTT
clone_size: .; j_call: TRBJ2-7; d_call: .; v_call: TRBV29-1; cdr3_aa: CSPPAYEQYF; cdr3_nt: TGCAGCCCACCTGCCTACGAGCAGTACTTC
clone_size: once; j_call: TRBJ2-5; d_call: TRBD1; v_call: TRBV29-1; cdr3_aa: CSADRAETQYF; cdr3_nt: TGCAGCGCGGACAGGGCAGAGACCCAGTACTTC
clone_size: .; j_call: TRBJ1-1; d_call: .; v_call: TRBV21-1; cdr3_aa: CASSGEGQGKGMNTEAFF; cdr3_nt: TGTGCCAGCTCAGGGGAGGGACAGGGGAAGGGTATGAACACTGAAGCTTTCTTT
clone_size: .; j_call: TRBJ1-4; d_call: .; v_call: TRBV30; cdr3_aa: CAWGIGDVEKLFF; cdr3_nt: TGTGCATGGGGGATCGGGGACGTGGAAAAACTGTTTTTT
clone_size: few; j_call: TRBJ1-1; d_call: .; v_call: TRBV5-1; cdr3_aa: CASRGTLNTEAFF; cdr3_nt: TGCGCCAGCAGAGGCACCTTGAACACTGAAGCTTTCTTT
clone_size: .; j_call: TRBJ1-2; d_call: .; v_call: TRBV29-1; cdr3_aa: CSVGGPDGYTF; cdr3_nt: TGCAGCGTTGGGGGCCCGGATGGCTACACCTTC
clone_size: .; j_call: TRBJ2-5; d_call: TRBD2; v_call: TRBV2; cdr3_aa: CATIPRASGQETQYF; cdr3_nt: TGTGCCACCATACCAAGGGCTAGCGGGCAAGAGACCCAGTACTTC
clone_size: .; j_call: TRBJ2-7; d_call: TRBD1; v_call: TRBV7-3; cdr3_aa: CASSPGTGSSYEQYF; cdr3_nt: TGTGCCAGCAGCCCCGGGACAGGGAGCTCCTACGAGCAGTACTTC
clone_size: .; j_call: TRBJ2-7; d_call: .; v_call: TRBV18; cdr3_aa: CASSPTMVSYEQYF; cdr3_nt: TGTGCCAGCTCACCAACAATGGTCTCCTACGAGCAGTACTTC
clone_size: .; j_call: TRBJ2-5; d_call: .; v_call: TRBV11-2; cdr3_aa: CASSLAGTKETQYF; cdr3_nt: TGTGCCAGCAGCTTAGCAGGGACAAAAGAGACCCAGTACTTC
clone_size: .; j_call: TRBJ2-7; d_call: TRBD1; v_call: TRBV4-3; cdr3_aa: CASSLGQGLYEQYF; cdr3_nt: TGCGCCAGCAGCTTGGGACAGGGCCTATACGAGCAGTACTTC
clone_size: few; j_call: TRBJ1-1; d_call: .; v_call: TRBV7-2; cdr3_aa: CASSLGFGGYNTEAFF; cdr3_nt: TGTGCCAGCAGCTTGGGCTTCGGGGGATATAACACTGAAGCTTTCTTT